This paragraph reports one T cell receptor beta chain. The authors' processing: Reference gene primer amplification in the assay estimated nucleated cell counts. TCRdb's copy holds only in-frame clones and misses some; the assay was immunoSEQ multiplex PCR. V and J calls plus clone size are reproduced from that table; the DNA served to infer D and trimming. The sample lists about 100,000 clones; more than 65% were seen once. The sample is drawn from a study of blood T cell repertoires in COVID-19. The wider study: Specimens from acute and convalescent COVID-19 originated in the United States, Italy and Spain. T cells, B-cell-depleted T cells, or PBMCs supplied cDNA or gDNA.

Germline CDR1 SEHNR, CDR2 FQNEAQ (reference sequence). V was pared by 8 bases and J by 9 bases, with 7 bases of the junction left unmatched. The CDR3 loop spans 12 amino acids. V is TRBV7-9 and J is TRBJ2-1; 7 bases line up with TRBD2. The sequence was obtained from an older man with active or convalescent COVID-19. The sample comprised peripheral blood. The CDR3 DNA follows: TGTGCCAGCGGTGGGACTAAGGGTGAGCAGTTCTTC. This encodes CASGGTKGEQFF.